A selection of T cell receptor beta chains follows, all from one sample in a study of cytomegalovirus exposure and HLA in healthy donors. Some clones are missing from TCRdb's copy, which holds only in-frame ones; the method was immunoSEQ multiplex PCR. The sample lists 120,000 to 150,000 clones, nearly 80% occurring once. Material for sequencing was PBMCs. The source is a man aged 40-55 years in good health and CMV-seropositive. Both conserved end residues are part of each CDR3. A D gene is named only where the DNA matches it firmly. Size is omitted from some rows. Given values are once, few, many or a class for expanded clones.

clone size	D gene	V gene	CDR3 length	J gene	CDR3 protein	CDR3 DNA
NA	TRBD1	TRBV9	15	TRBJ1-2	CASSPGTGGLYGYTF	TGTGCCAGCAGCCCCGGGACAGGGGGATTATATGGCTACACCTTC
NA	NA	TRBV9	14	TRBJ2-7	CASSPRAGPHEQYF	TGTGCCAGCAGCCCCCGTGCAGGGCCCCACGAGCAGTACTTC
NA	NA	TRBV5-8	17	TRBJ1-5	CASSLYTASSSNQPQHF	TGTGCCAGCAGCTTGTATACAGCCTCCTCTTCTAATCAGCCCCAGCATTTT
NA	TRBD1	TRBV7-9	14	TRBJ1-5	CSSSPGDSHQPQHF	TGTTCCAGCAGCCCAGGGGACAGCCATCAGCCCCAGCATTTT
NA	NA	TRBV5-4	16	TRBJ1-6	CASSLDYGQSNSPLHF	TGTGCCAGCAGCTTGGATTACGGACAATCGAATTCACCCCTCCACTTT
NA	TRBD1	TRBV19	15	TRBJ2-5	CASGVNRGQKETQYF	TGTGCCAGTGGGGTAAACAGGGGCCAGAAAGAGACCCAGTACTTC
few	NA	TRBV6-5	14	TRBJ1-4	CASAPAGSDEKLFF	TGTGCCAGCGCACCGGCAGGGTCTGATGAAAAACTGTTTTTT
once	NA	TRBV30	12	TRBJ1-4	CAWSGRGEKLFF	TGTGCCTGGAGCGGCAGAGGTGAAAAACTGTTTTTT
NA	NA	TRBV7-9	17	TRBJ2-7	CASSSAGRTGSFYEQYF	TGTGCCAGCAGCTCAGCGGGGCGGACAGGGTCATTCTACGAGCAGTACTTC
NA	NA	TRBV7-9	13	TRBJ1-4	CASSSTGDEKLFF	TGTGCCAGCAGCTCTACAGGCGATGAAAAACTGTTTTTT
NA	TRBD2	TRBV18	18	TRBJ2-1	CASSPSSGSASSYNEQFF	TGTGCCAGCTCACCAAGTAGCGGGAGCGCTTCCTCCTACAATGAGCAGTTCTTC
NA	TRBD2	TRBV5-1	16	TRBJ2-5	CASSGTSGSVGETQYF	TGCGCCAGCAGCGGGACTAGCGGGAGCGTTGGGGAGACCCAGTACTTC
NA	TRBD1	TRBV10-3	15	TRBJ2-5	CAISESGQGKETQYF	TGTGCCATCAGTGAGTCGGGACAGGGCAAGGAGACCCAGTACTTC
NA	NA	TRBV28	13	TRBJ2-7	CASGPGPPYEQYF	TGTGCCAGCGGTCCAGGTCCCCCCTACGAGCAGTACTTC
NA	TRBD2	TRBV28	16	TRBJ2-1	CASSVRTSGIYNEQFF	TGTGCCAGCAGCGTACGGACTAGCGGGATCTACAATGAGCAGTTCTTC
few	TRBD1	TRBV27	14	TRBJ2-7	CASSPGTGAFEQYF	TGTGCCAGCAGTCCCGGGACAGGGGCGTTTGAGCAGTACTTC
NA	TRBD1	TRBV5-1	15	TRBJ1-5	CASSLGTGRNQPQHF	TGCGCCAGCAGCTTAGGGACAGGGCGGAATCAGCCCCAGCATTTT
NA	TRBD2	TRBV10-1	16	TRBJ2-3	CASSRRLADGGDTQYF	TGCGCCAGCAGCAGACGACTAGCGGATGGGGGAGATACGCAGTATTTT
NA	NA	TRBV11-2	14	TRBJ1-1	CASSFQQAWTEAFF	TGTGCCAGCAGCTTTCAACAGGCGTGGACTGAAGCTTTCTTT
NA	TRBD2	TRBV7-2	14	TRBJ2-5	CASSLAGGGETQYF	TGTGCCAGCAGCTTAGCGGGGGGGGGAGAGACCCAGTACTTC
NA	NA	TRBV10-2	14	TRBJ2-5	CASSEGGPVETQYF	TGCGCCAGCAGTGAAGGAGGGCCGGTGGAGACCCAGTACTTC
NA	NA	TRBV7-2	15	TRBJ2-7	CASSLVNGGNYEQYF	TGTGCCAGCAGCTTAGTTAACGGCGGGAACTACGAGCAGTACTTC
NA	NA	TRBV27	14	TRBJ1-1	CASSFRGGGTEAFF	TGTGCCAGCAGTTTTCGAGGGGGTGGGACTGAAGCTTTCTTT
once	NA	TRBV7-9	14	TRBJ2-5	CASSLALGEETQYF	TGTGCCAGCAGCTTAGCGCTAGGGGAAGAGACCCAGTACTTC
NA	TRBD2	TRBV14	15	TRBJ2-1	CASSQGGSFVNEQFF	TGTGCCAGCAGCCAGGGCGGGAGTTTCGTCAATGAGCAGTTCTTC
NA	TRBD1	TRBV11-1	15	TRBJ2-1	CASSLSGTGYYEQFF	TGTGCCAGCAGCTTATCTGGGACAGGGTATTATGAGCAGTTCTTC
few	NA	TRBV6-6	12	TRBJ2-2	CASSPHTGELFF	TGTGCCAGCAGTCCTCACACCGGGGAGCTGTTTTTT
few	NA	TRBV15	17	TRBJ2-7	CATSRDLQGRVRDEQYF	TGTGCCACCAGCAGAGATTTACAGGGCCGGGTTCGGGACGAGCAGTACTTC
NA	NA	TRBV6-5	15	TRBJ2-7	CASRRRTDISYEQYF	TGTGCCAGCAGGAGAAGGACAGACATTTCCTACGAGCAGTACTTC
NA	NA	TRBV6-5	16	TRBJ2-5	CASSYSNPVAQETQYF	TGTGCCAGCAGTTACTCTAACCCCGTGGCCCAAGAGACCCAGTACTTC
once	NA	TRBV18	14	TRBJ2-5	CASSPFSEGETQYF	TGTGCCAGCTCACCATTTTCTGAGGGAGAGACCCAGTACTTC
few	TRBD1	TRBV9	15	TRBJ1-4	CASSPQDRAGEKLFF	TGTGCCAGCAGCCCCCAGGACAGGGCGGGCGAAAAACTGTTTTTT
NA	TRBD1	TRBV11-2	14	TRBJ1-5	CASSLVQGAQPQHF	TGTGCCAGCAGCTTAGTACAGGGGGCTCAGCCCCAGCATTTT
NA	TRBD1	TRBV27	15	TRBJ2-5	CASSTLWTGRETQYF	TGTGCCAGCAGTACTCTCTGGACAGGGAGAGAGACCCAGTACTTC
NA	NA	TRBV19	13	TRBJ1-5	CASNTARNQPQHF	TGTGCCAGTAACACAGCCCGCAATCAGCCCCAGCATTTT
few	NA	TRBV7-2	14	TRBJ2-5	CASSLVGAQGGVDF	TGTGCCAGCAGCTTAGTAGGGGCCCAAGGGGGAGTGGACTTC
NA	NA	TRBV7-9	14	TRBJ2-7	CASSLGAGDYEQYF	TGTGCCAGCAGCTTAGGGGCAGGGGATTACGAGCAGTACTTC
NA	TRBD1	TRBV5-1	15	TRBJ2-7	CASSLGYGTAVLGYF	TGCGCCAGCAGCTTGGGTTACGGGACAGCTGTATTAGGGTACTTC
NA	NA	TRBV6-5	14	TRBJ1-2	CASSYSYKGAGYTF	TGTGCCAGCAGTTACTCGTACAAAGGGGCTGGCTACACCTTC
NA	NA	TRBV30	16	TRBJ1-5	CAWSVRLGGLDQPQHF	TGTGCCTGGAGTGTACGTCTGGGGGGATTAGATCAGCCCCAGCATTTT
NA	TRBD2	TRBV7-2	13	TRBJ2-5	CASSFTSGETQYF	TGTGCCAGCAGCTTCACTAGCGGGGAGACCCAGTACTTC
few	NA	TRBV7-9	13	TRBJ1-3	CSSSGGAGNTIYF	TGTTCCAGCAGCGGCGGGGCTGGAAACACCATATATTTT
few	NA	TRBV4-1	16	TRBJ2-4	CASSPSNSRAKNIQYF	TGCGCCAGCAGCCCTAGCAACTCTAGGGCCAAAAACATTCAGTACTTC
NA	TRBD1	TRBV7-9	12	TRBJ1-2	CSSTEDRDGYTF	TGTTCCAGCACCGAGGACAGGGACGGCTACACCTTC
NA	NA	TRBV7-3	12	TRBJ1-1	CASSTGDTEAFF	TGTGCCAGCAGCACCGGGGACACTGAAGCTTTCTTT
NA	TRBD2	TRBV28	16	TRBJ2-7	CASSLSGLAGTHEQYF	TGTGCCAGCAGTTTATCGGGACTAGCGGGAACCCACGAGCAGTACTTC
NA	TRBD1	TRBV7-2	16	TRBJ1-3	CASSLIGDRVGNTIYF	TGTGCCAGCAGCCTAATAGGGGACAGGGTTGGAAACACCATATATTTT
NA	NA	TRBV15	13	TRBJ2-1	CATSREGPGEQFF	TGTGCCACCAGCAGAGAGGGCCCGGGGGAGCAGTTCTTC
once	TRBD2	TRBV19	13	TRBJ2-7	CASSSSGRYEQYF	TGTGCCAGTAGTTCTAGCGGCCGATACGAGCAGTACTTC
once	NA	TRBV7-9	13	TRBJ2-4	CASSPREGDIQYF	TGTGCCAGCAGCCCCCGGGAAGGTGACATTCAGTACTTC
once	TRBD2	TRBV18	16	TRBJ2-1	CASSRRTTSGTNEQFF	TGTGCCAGCTCACGAAGGACGACTAGCGGGACTAATGAGCAGTTCTTC
once	NA	TRBV20-1	11	TRBJ1-2	CSASRSYGYTF	TGCAGTGCTAGCAGGTCCTATGGCTACACCTTC
few	TRBD2	TRBV4-1	14	TRBJ2-7	CASSQVGGSYEQYF	TGCGCCAGCAGCCAAGTGGGCGGGAGTTACGAGCAGTACTTC
NA	TRBD2	TRBV19	18	TRBJ2-7	CASSNGLAGGSATYEQYF	TGTGCCAGTAGTAATGGACTAGCGGGAGGCTCAGCTACCTACGAGCAGTACTTC
once	NA	TRBV28	14	TRBJ1-2	CASRSPGLHYGYTF	TGTGCCAGCAGATCTCCGGGACTCCACTATGGCTACACCTTC
NA	NA	TRBV27	14	TRBJ1-3	CASNSQGFGNTIYF	TGTGCCAGCAACTCGCAGGGATTTGGAAACACCATATATTTT
NA	TRBD2	TRBV19	16	TRBJ2-2	CASMGGLAGVTGELFF	TGTGCCAGTATGGGGGGACTAGCGGGAGTCACCGGGGAGCTGTTTTTT
NA	TRBD2	TRBV7-9	15	TRBJ2-2	CASSLWIGGSGELFF	TGTGCCAGCAGCTTATGGATCGGGGGGAGCGGGGAGCTGTTTTTT